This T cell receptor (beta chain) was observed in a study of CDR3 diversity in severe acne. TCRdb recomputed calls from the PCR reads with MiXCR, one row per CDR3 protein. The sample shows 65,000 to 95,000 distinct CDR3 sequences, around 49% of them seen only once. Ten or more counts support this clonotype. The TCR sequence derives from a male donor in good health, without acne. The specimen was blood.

CDR3 DNA: TGTGCCAGCAGGGGCCGGGGTAGCACAGATACGCAGTATTTT. This codes for CASRGRGSTDTQYF. The genes are TRBV2 and TRBJ2-3, with D tentatively TRBD2 (5 bases). The CDR3 has 14 amino acids. In germline, CDR1 is SNHLY, CDR2 FYNNEI. Trimming pared 6 bases from V and 0 bases from J, leaving 10 bases between.